A single sample gave rise to the 17 T cell receptor beta chains below, sequenced in a study of cytomegalovirus exposure and HLA in healthy donors. The PCR employed 60 Vbeta primers together with 13 Jbeta primers. Assay: immunoSEQ multiplex PCR; the TCRdb copy retains only in-frame clones and omits some. This table has more than 150,000 clones, less than 90% appearing once. The specimen sequenced was PBMCs. The receptor set was obtained from a girl in the first two years of life in good health and CMV-seronegative.

The CDR3 loop is CASGFVGTGEQFF. CDR3 coding DNA: TGTGCTAGTGGTTTCGTAGGGACAGGTGAGCAGTTCTTC. The genes are TRBV12-5 and TRBJ2-1; 8 bases are shared with TRBD1. Trimming took 3 bases from V and 9 from J; bases not matched to a gene: 4. Germline V lookup: CDR1 LGHNT, CDR2 FRNRAP. The length of the CDR3 is 13 residues.

This chain uses TRBV30 with TRBJ1-2, with a possible D match to TRBD1 (5 bases). Germline V gene lookup returns CDR1 GTSNPN and CDR2 SVGIG (reference sequence). This CDR3 contains 13 residues. With 1 base removed from V and 8 bases from J, the gap between germline ends came to 14 bases. The CDR3 sequence: CAWSARAGEGYTF. In nucleotides, the CDR3 is TGTGCCTGGAGTGCAAGGGCGGGGGAAGGCTACACCTTC.

The rearrangement links TRBV5-1 to TRBJ1-2; possible D gene TRBD1, 6 bases. The length of the CDR3 is 16 residues. In germline, CDR1 is SGHRS, CDR2 YFSETQ. Trimming stripped 1 base from V and 3 bases from J, with 16 bases between. CDR3 DNA: TGCGCCAGCAGCTTGTGGGGGGGGCGAGGAGACTATGGCTACACCTTC. Translated: CASSLWGGRGDYGYTF.

J is TRBJ1-2 and V is TRBV19, with 9 bases that match TRBD1. Trimming cost V 6 bases and J 8 bases; bases outside gene matches: 7. This CDR3 contains 13 residues. Germline CDR1 LNHDA, CDR2 SQIVND (reference sequence). CDR3 DNA: TGTGCCAGTAGCCGGGACAGGGCGATGGGCTACACCTTC. Protein sequence: CASSRDRAMGYTF.

J is TRBJ2-5 and V is TRBV7-9; D might be TRBD1 (5 bases). CDR1 is SEHNR, CDR2 FQNEAQ, per germline (reference sequence). Trimming shortened V by 3 bases and J by 1 base, and 9 bases separated the two germline ends. The CDR3 spans 14 residues. CDR3: CASSLKTAQETQYF. DNA for the CDR3: TGTGCCAGCAGCTTGAAGACAGCCCAAGAGACCCAGTACTTC.

This clone is a singleton in its sample. Relative to the germline gene, one junction end is altered; a read error may explain this. This same CDR3 is encoded by further DNA sequences in the sample. V is TRBV5-1 and J is TRBJ1-1, with D hard to call. Germline V gene data show CDR1 as SGHRS and CDR2 as YFSETQ. This CDR3 has 15 amino acids. The CDR3 DNA reads TGCGCCAGCAGCTTTACCGGGAGCATGAACACTGAAGCCTTCTTT. As protein: CASSFTGSMNTEAFF.

V is TRBV4-1 and J is TRBJ2-3; a weak D match, TRBD2 (6 bases). Between the trimmed V and J ends, which lost 8 bases and 8 bases, there was a span of 26 bases. Germline values: CDR1 MGHRA, CDR2 YSYEKL. This CDR3 is 16 amino acids long. The CDR3 sequence is CASGRLDRRRETTQYF. In nucleotides, the CDR3 is TGCGCCAGCGGGAGACTAGATCGACGTAGGGAGACTACGCAGTATTTT.

J is TRBJ1-5 and V is TRBV4-2, with a weak D call TRBD1 (5 bases). Trimming removed 0 bases at V and 4 bases at J, with 10 bases between. The V gene's germline CDR1 is LGHNA and CDR2 YNFKEQ. The CDR3 has 15 amino acids. The CDR3 DNA is TGTGCCAGCAGCCAAGATTTCAGGGTAAATCAGCCCCAGCATTTT. Translating it yields CASSQDFRVNQPQHF.

The chain has TRBV7-8 and TRBJ2-7, with no clear D. The ends were cut back, 4 bases at V and 4 bases at J, with 8 bases in the middle. Germline V gives CDR1 SGHVS, CDR2 FQNEAQ. The CDR3 has 12 amino acids. DNA of the CDR3: TGTGCCAGCAGCTGGATCGGGTACGAGCAGTACTTC. It specifies CASSWIGYEQYF.

The V call is TRBV5-1, the J call TRBJ2-1, with TRBD1 matching 8 bases. The CDR3 has 14 residues. The trim removed 7 bases at V and 1 base at J, leaving 4 bases unmatched. Germline CDR1 is SGHRS and CDR2 is YFSETQ. CDR3 DNA: TGCGCCAGCTGGGGGACAGGATCCTACAATGAGCAGTTCTTC. This gives the protein CASWGTGSYNEQFF.

This clone is a singleton in its sample. The chain is built from TRBV5-6 and TRBJ2-1; D is unresolved. CDR3 length: 14 residues. The V end was cut by 0 bases, the J end by 8 bases, with 12 bases between. Looked up from germline, CDR1 is SGHDT and CDR2 is YYEEEE. Here the CDR3 reads CASSLDAERHEQFF. In nucleotides, the CDR3 is TGTGCCAGCAGCTTGGATGCAGAGCGCCATGAGCAGTTCTTC.

The DNA for the CDR3 is TGCGCCAGCAGCCAATCCCGACTAGCGGGGGGAAAATACAATGAGCAGTTCTTC. It yields the protein CASSQSRLAGGKYNEQFF. The V and J genes are TRBV4-1 and TRBJ2-1, with 13 positions matching TRBD2. Germline CDR1 MGHRA, CDR2 YSYEKL. J lost 4 bases, V lost 2 bases, and 8 bases had no gene match. CDR3 length equals 18 residues.

The gene calls are TRBV30 and TRBJ1-1; no definite D call. Germline lookup yields CDR1 GTSNPN and CDR2 SVGIG (reference sequence). Trimming took 4 bases from V and 1 from J, leaving 10 bases between them. This CDR3 comprises 13 residues. The CDR3: CAWKISQNTEAFF. The CDR3 region has the DNA TGTGCCTGGAAGATTTCACAGAACACTGAAGCTTTCTTT.

The rearrangement links TRBV5-6 to TRBJ1-3, with 8 bases identical to TRBD1. After removal of 4 bases from V and 0 bases from J, the junction contained 6 bases not matched to a gene. The CDR3 loop spans 16 amino acids. Germline V CDR1 and CDR2: SGHDT, YYEEEE. The DNA of the CDR3 is TGTGCCAGCAGCCCGGGACAGGCTATCTCTGGAAACACCATATATTTT. Translation gives CASSPGQAISGNTIYF.

The chain recombines TRBV6-4 with TRBJ2-5; D not certain. This CDR3 spans 15 amino acids. Trimming pared 3 bases from V and 12 bases from J, leaving 23 bases between. CDR1 is MRHNA, CDR2 SNTAGT, per germline. CDR3 bases: TGTGCCAGCAGTGAAATGTTTGAATGGGCCGCCCAGGAGTACTTC. This codes for CASSEMFEWAAQEYF.

The V call is TRBV7-6, the J call TRBJ1-1; no clear D gene. V was cut by 2 bases and J by 2 bases, with 6 bases left in between. Germline assignment: CDR1 SGHVS and CDR2 FNYEAQ. The CDR3 runs 13 residues. The CDR3 reads CASSLSANTEAFF. The CDR3 DNA reads as TGTGCCAGCAGCTTAAGCGCCAACACTGAAGCTTTCTTT.

This clone was counted a single time. The J gene is TRBJ2-3, the V gene TRBV2, with 10 bases aligning to TRBD2. The CDR3 consists of 13 residues. Germline V gene data show CDR1 as SNHLY and CDR2 as FYNNEI. Trimming removed 7 bases from V and 11 bases from J; junction bases left unmatched: 9. As DNA, the CDR3 is TGTGCCAGCATCGAAACCGGGACTAGCGAGCAGTATTTT. It translates to CASIETGTSEQYF.